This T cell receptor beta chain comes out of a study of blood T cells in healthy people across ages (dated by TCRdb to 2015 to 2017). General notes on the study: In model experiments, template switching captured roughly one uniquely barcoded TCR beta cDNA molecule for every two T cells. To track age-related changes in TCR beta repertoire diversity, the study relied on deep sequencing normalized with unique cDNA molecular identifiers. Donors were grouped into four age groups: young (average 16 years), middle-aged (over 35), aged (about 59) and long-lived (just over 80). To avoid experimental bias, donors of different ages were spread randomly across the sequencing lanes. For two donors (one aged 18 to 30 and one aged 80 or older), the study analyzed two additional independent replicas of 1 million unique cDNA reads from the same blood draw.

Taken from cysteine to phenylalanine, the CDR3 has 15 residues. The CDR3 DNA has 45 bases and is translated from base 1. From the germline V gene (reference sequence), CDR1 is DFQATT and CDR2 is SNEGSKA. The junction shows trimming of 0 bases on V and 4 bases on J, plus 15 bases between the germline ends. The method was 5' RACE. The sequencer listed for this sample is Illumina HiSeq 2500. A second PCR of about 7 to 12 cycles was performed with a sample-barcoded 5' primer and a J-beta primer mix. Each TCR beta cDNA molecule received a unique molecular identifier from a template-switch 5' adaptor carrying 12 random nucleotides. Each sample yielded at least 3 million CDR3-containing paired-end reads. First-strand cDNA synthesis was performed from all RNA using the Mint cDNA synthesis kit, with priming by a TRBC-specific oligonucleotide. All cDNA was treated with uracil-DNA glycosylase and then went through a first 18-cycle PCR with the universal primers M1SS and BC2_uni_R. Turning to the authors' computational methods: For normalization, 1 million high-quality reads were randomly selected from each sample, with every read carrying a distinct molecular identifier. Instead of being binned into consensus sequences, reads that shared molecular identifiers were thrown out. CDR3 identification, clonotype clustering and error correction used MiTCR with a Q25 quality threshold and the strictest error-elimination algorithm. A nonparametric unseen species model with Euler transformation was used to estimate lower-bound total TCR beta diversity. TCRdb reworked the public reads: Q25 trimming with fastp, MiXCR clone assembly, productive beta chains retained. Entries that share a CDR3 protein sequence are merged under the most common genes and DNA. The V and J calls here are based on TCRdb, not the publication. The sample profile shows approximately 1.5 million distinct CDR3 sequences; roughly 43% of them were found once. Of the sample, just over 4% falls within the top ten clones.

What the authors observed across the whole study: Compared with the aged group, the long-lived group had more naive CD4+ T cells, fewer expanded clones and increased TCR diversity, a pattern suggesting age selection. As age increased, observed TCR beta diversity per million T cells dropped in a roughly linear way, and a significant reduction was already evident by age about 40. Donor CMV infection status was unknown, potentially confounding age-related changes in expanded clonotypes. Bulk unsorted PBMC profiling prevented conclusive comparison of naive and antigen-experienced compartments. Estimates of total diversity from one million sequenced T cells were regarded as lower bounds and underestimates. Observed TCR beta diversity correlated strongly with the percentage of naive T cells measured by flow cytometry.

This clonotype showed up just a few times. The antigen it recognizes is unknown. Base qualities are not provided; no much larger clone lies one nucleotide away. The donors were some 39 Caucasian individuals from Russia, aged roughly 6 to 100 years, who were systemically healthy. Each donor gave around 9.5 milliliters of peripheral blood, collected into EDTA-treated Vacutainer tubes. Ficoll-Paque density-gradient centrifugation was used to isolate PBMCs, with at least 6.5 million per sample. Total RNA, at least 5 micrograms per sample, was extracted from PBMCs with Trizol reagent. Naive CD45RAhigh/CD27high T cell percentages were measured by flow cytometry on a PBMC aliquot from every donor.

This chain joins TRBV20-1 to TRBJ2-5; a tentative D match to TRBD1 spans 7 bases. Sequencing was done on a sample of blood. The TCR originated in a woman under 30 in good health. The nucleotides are TGCAGTGCTAGAGATCCGTATCAGGGGGGAGAGACCCAGTACTTC. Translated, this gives CSARDPYQGGETQYF.